Below are 27 T cell receptor beta chains sequenced from a single sample in a study of blood T cell repertoires in COVID-19. Profiling relied on immunoSEQ multiplex PCR, and the TCRdb table lists in-frame clones only, not all of them. This sample yields over 75,000 clones, of which around four fifths are seen a single time; about 15% belongs to the top ten. Sequencing was performed on peripheral blood. These receptor sequences come from a human donor in a cohort sampled during active COVID-19.

This clone occurred once. This chain uses TRBV6-5 with TRBJ2-2; no clear D gene. Germline V gene sequence: CDR1 MNHEY, CDR2 SVGAGI. The CDR3 covers 12 residues. The V end lost 6 bases, the J end lost 4 bases, and 6 bases lay between the germline ends. As DNA, the CDR3 is TGTGCCAGCAGAGCCGCCACCGGGGAGCTGTTTTTT. Encoded protein: CASRAATGELFF.

This rearrangement joins TRBV4-1 to TRBJ1-2; 7 bases agree with TRBD1. With 4 bases clipped from V and 4 bases from J, the junction kept 9 bases outside the gene matches. The CDR3 sequence is 15 residues long. Germline CDR1 and CDR2: MGHRA and YSYEKL. The CDR3 is CASSPTRDRAYGYTF. CDR3 DNA: TGCGCCAGCAGCCCGACCAGAGACAGGGCCTATGGCTACACCTTC.

The chain is built from TRBV27 and TRBJ1-3, with no clear D. V dropped 5 bases and J dropped 0 bases, with 5 bases sitting between them. This CDR3 has 13 amino acids. Germline V CDR1 and CDR2: MNHEY, SMNVEV (reference sequence). CDR3 loop: CASSPDSGNTIYF. DNA for the CDR3: TGTGCCAGCAGTCCAGACTCTGGAAACACCATATATTTT.

This clone was observed once. This chain joins TRBV5-4 and TRBJ2-7; 8 bases line up with TRBD2. V gave up 3 bases and J gave up 1 base; unmatched junction bases: 3. Germline V gene sequence: CDR1 SGHNT, CDR2 YYREEE (reference sequence). This CDR3 comprises 14 residues. DNA for the CDR3: TGTGCCAGCAGCTCCGTAGCGGGGTCCTACGAGCAGTACTTC. Amino acid sequence: CASSSVAGSYEQYF.

The sample holds a few counts of this clone. The chain recombines TRBV29-1 with TRBJ1-2; 7 bases are a match to TRBD1. V shed 0 bases, J shed 6 bases, and the junction held 10 bases outside the gene matches. The CDR3 runs 15 residues. Germline V gene lookup returns CDR1 SQVTM and CDR2 ANQGSEA. Here the CDR3 reads CSVEDRIGRGNGYTF. The CDR3 bases are TGCAGCGTTGAAGATAGAATCGGCAGGGGGAATGGCTACACCTTC.

Only one count was recorded for this clone. The chain carries TRBV6-5 and TRBJ1-4; D not resolved. The V end was cut by 3 bases, the J end by 0 bases, with 8 bases between. The CDR3 loop spans 15 amino acids. Germline loops: CDR1 MNHEY, CDR2 SVGAGI. The CDR3 region is CASSYNPATNEKLFF. The CDR3 nucleotides read TGTGCCAGCAGTTATAATCCGGCAACTAATGAAAAACTGTTTTTT.

V gene TRBV20-1 combines with J gene TRBJ1-5, with D tentatively TRBD1 (5 bases). The germline V gene has CDR1 DFQATT and CDR2 SNEGSKA (reference sequence). This CDR3 is built from 14 residues. Trimming stripped 3 bases from V and 4 bases from J, with 13 bases between. The CDR3 here is CSASDRGGNQPQHF. DNA for the CDR3: TGCAGTGCTAGTGATAGGGGAGGGAATCAGCCCCAGCATTTT.

The chain recombines TRBV27 with TRBJ2-5, with TRBD2 matching over 7 bases. There are 15 residues in the CDR3. After removal of 7 bases from V and 0 bases from J, the junction contained 8 bases not matched to a gene. Germline loops: CDR1 MNHEY, CDR2 SMNVEV (reference sequence). The CDR3, as DNA: TGTGCCAGCACTGGTCGCGGGGGAAACCAAGAGACCCAGTACTTC. Translated, it gives CASTGRGGNQETQYF.

In this sample, this clone turned up a few times. The V and J genes are TRBV5-5 and TRBJ2-7; perhaps TRBD2 as D (6 bases). The germline V gene has CDR1 SGHKS and CDR2 YYEKEE (reference sequence). The CDR3 consists of 16 residues. Deletions cut 0 bases from V and 0 bases from J, with 13 bases between. The CDR3 protein is CASSLGGGGTSYEQYF. CDR3 in DNA: TGTGCCAGCAGCTTGGGGGGCGGAGGGACCTCCTACGAGCAGTACTTC.

V and J are TRBV4-1 and TRBJ2-4, with D perhaps TRBD2 (6 bases). The V gene lost 0 bases and the J gene lost 6 bases, with 21 bases spanning the gap. Germline CDR1 MGHRA, CDR2 YSYEKL. This CDR3 contains 18 residues. The CDR3 sequence: CASSQDWAAGSKRNIQYF. As DNA, the CDR3 is TGCGCCAGCAGCCAAGACTGGGCGGCGGGATCTAAGAGAAACATTCAGTACTTC.

This sequence joins TRBV21-1 and TRBJ1-5. TRBV21-1 is a pseudogene locus. This CDR3 is 19 amino acids long. CDR3: CASSKSGRDRERGVQPQHF. The DNA for the CDR3 is TGTGCCAGCAGCAAAAGCGGGAGGGACAGGGAGAGGGGGGTGCAGCCCCAGCATTTT.

The rearrangement links TRBV2 to TRBJ2-3, with TRBD1 matching 9 bases. J was trimmed by 7 bases and V by 8 bases; bases with no gene match: 7. There are 13 residues in the CDR3. Germline V gene sequence: CDR1 SNHLY, CDR2 FYNNEI. CDR3 residues: CASSGQGLNTQYF. The CDR3 DNA sequence: TGTGCCAGCTCCGGACAGGGGCTAAATACGCAGTATTTT.

This chain joins TRBV6-1 and TRBJ2-7; 8 bases fit TRBD2. The CDR3 extends over 15 amino acids. J was trimmed by 5 bases and V by 3 bases; bases with no gene match: 9. Germline CDR1 MNHNS, CDR2 SASEGT. The DNA of the CDR3 is TGTGCCAGCAGTGACAGAGGACTAGCAGTGGACGAGCAGTACTTC. Translating gives CASSDRGLAVDEQYF.

The chain couples TRBV13 to TRBJ2-5, with 7 bases identical to TRBD1. The germline gives CDR1 PRHDT, CDR2 FYEKMQ (reference sequence). CDR3 length: 16 amino acids. After removal of 0 bases from V and 4 bases from J, the junction contained 8 bases not matched to a gene. The CDR3: CASSLGPPQGRETQYF. CDR3 in DNA: TGTGCCAGCAGCTTAGGCCCACCACAGGGGCGAGAGACCCAGTACTTC.

The rearrangement joins TRBV6-6 to TRBJ2-5; D remains ambiguous. The germline V gene encodes CDR1 MNHNY and CDR2 SVGAGI (reference sequence). V lost 6 bases and J lost 5, with 10 bases in between. The CDR3 runs to 12 residues. For the CDR3, the DNA is TGTGCCAGCAGCTCCAGCGTGGAGACCCAGTACTTC. Its protein product is CASSSSVETQYF.

The chain employs TRBV10-2 and TRBJ1-4, with 7 nucleotides matching TRBD1. J gave up 12 bases and V 6 bases, and 16 bases lay outside the gene matches. CDR3 length equals 15 residues. Per germline, CDR1 WSHSY and CDR2 SAAADI. The CDR3 DNA follows: TGCGCCAGCAGACCAGTCGGGGACAGAAAAAGACAACTGTTTTTT. Its protein product is CASRPVGDRKRQLFF.

The DNA for the CDR3 is TGTGCCTGGAGTCCCGGGATACAAGGTCGCGAGCAGTACTTC. It is translated as CAWSPGIQGREQYF. V gene TRBV30 combines with J gene TRBJ2-7; possibly TRBD2 for D (5 bases). Germline V lookup: CDR1 GTSNPN, CDR2 SVGIG (reference sequence). V was trimmed by 2 bases and J by 6 bases, leaving 17 bases between them. CDR3 size: 14 residues.

The chain is built from TRBV15 and TRBJ2-5; a weak D match, TRBD2 (6 bases). Germline CDR1 LNHNV, CDR2 YYDKDF (reference sequence). V was clipped by 5 bases and J by 0 bases, with 19 bases between them. The CDR3 runs to 17 residues. This CDR3 reads CATSGRLGLPYQETQYF. In nucleotides, the CDR3 is TGTGCCACCAGCGGAAGACTAGGGCTACCGTACCAAGAGACCCAGTACTTC. The full variable domain, with the rest looked up from reference TRBV15 and TRBJ2-5, is DAMVIQNPRYQVTQFGKPVTLSCSQTLNHNVMYWYQQKSSQAPKLLFHYYDKDFNNEADTPDNFQSRRPNTSFCFLDIRSPGLGDTAMYLCATSGRLGLPYQETQYFGPGTRLLVL.

The V and J genes are TRBV27 and TRBJ1-6, with 9 positions matching TRBD1. V was pared by 6 bases and J by 7 bases, with 7 bases of the junction left unmatched. There are 15 residues in the CDR3. Germline V gene data show CDR1 as MNHEY and CDR2 as SMNVEV (reference sequence). As DNA, the CDR3 is TGTGCCAGCAGAGGACAGGGGAGGACCAATTCACCCCTCCACTTT. Its translation: CASRGQGRTNSPLHF.

The V and J genes are TRBV3-1 (or the pseudogene TRBV3-2) and TRBJ2-5, with TRBD1 matching over 7 bases. The CDR3 runs 16 residues. The V and J ends lost 5 bases and 5 bases, in that order; junction bases with no gene match: 14. The germline CDR1 and CDR2 sequences are LGHDT and YNNKEL (reference sequence). Here the CDR3 reads CASSYGWGQWAETQYF. CDR3 coding DNA: TGTGCCAGCAGCTACGGGTGGGGACAGTGGGCGGAGACCCAGTACTTC.

V is TRBV9 and J is TRBJ2-2; TRBD2 matches 8 bases. CDR1 SGDLS and CDR2 YYNGEE come from the germline V gene. The junction had 11 bases not matched to a gene; V was cut back by 3 bases and J by 1 base. The CDR3 has 18 amino acids. This CDR3 reads CASSERYGTRGNTGELFF. The DNA of the CDR3 is TGTGCCAGCAGCGAGCGGTACGGGACTAGGGGGAACACCGGGGAGCTGTTTTTT.

V usage is TRBV15 and J usage is TRBJ2-2; 9 bases match TRBD1. Germline CDR1 is LNHNV and CDR2 is YYDKDF (reference sequence). V trimming: 0 bases; J trimming: 1 base; junction bases outside the gene matches: 6. This CDR3 contains 18 residues. This CDR3 reads CATSRDRTGVRNTGELFF. The CDR3 DNA is TGTGCCACCAGCAGAGATCGGACAGGGGTTCGGAACACCGGGGAGCTGTTTTTT.

The chain recombines TRBV3-1 (or the pseudogene TRBV3-2) with TRBJ1-1, with D possibly matching TRBD1 (5 bases). The germline V gene encodes CDR1 LGHDT and CDR2 YNNKEL (reference sequence). Trimming cost V 3 bases and J 2 bases, with 16 bases left between them. This CDR3 region has 16 residues. CDR3 bases: TGTGCCAGCAGCCAGTACGATAGGGGATTAAACACTGAAGCTTTCTTT. Translating it yields CASSQYDRGLNTEAFF.

This clone has a handful of counts. The chain has TRBV12-3 or TRBV12-4 and TRBJ1-2; possible D gene TRBD1, 6 bases. V was shortened by 5 bases and J by 8 bases, with 15 bases between the two germline ends. CDR3 size: 13 residues. As DNA, the CDR3 is TGTGCCAGCAGTGTCCAGGGGAGAATCGGCTACACCTTC. Amino acid sequence: CASSVQGRIGYTF.

The chain joins TRBV28 to TRBJ1-4; D not resolved. V lost 5 bases and J lost 8, with 18 bases in between. Germline CDR1 reads MDHEN; CDR2 reads SYDVKM. The CDR3 has 15 residues. The CDR3 protein is CASSRFGRSGEKLFF. CDR3 in DNA: TGTGCCAGCAGTAGATTCGGTAGGAGTGGAGAAAAACTGTTTTTT.

The rearrangement uses TRBV20-1 and TRBJ2-1, with TRBD2 matching over 10 bases. The CDR3 contains 11 residues. J gave up 16 bases and V 6 bases, and 9 bases lay outside the gene matches. Per the germline V gene, CDR1 is DFQATT and CDR2 is SNEGSKA (reference sequence). The CDR3: CSAPKREGEFF. The CDR3 DNA sequence: TGCAGTGCCCCGAAGCGGGAGGGGGAATTCTTC.

The gene calls are TRBV5-6 and TRBJ1-2; unclear D gene. Per the germline V gene, CDR1 is SGHDT and CDR2 is YYEEEE. The CDR3 loop spans 13 amino acids. The V end lost 0 bases, the J end lost 4 bases, and 7 bases lay between the germline ends. CDR3 in DNA: TGTGCCAGCAGCTTGGACAGAATCTATGGCTACACCTTC. This sequence encodes CASSLDRIYGYTF.